The next 30 T cell receptor beta chains were all read from a single sample in a study of regulatory T cells in long-lasting Graves disease. Researchers made TCR beta libraries by using iRepertoire HTBI primers and running Arm-PCR on CDR3 regions. TCRdb analysed the multiplex PCR reads with MiXCR anew, one entry per CDR3 protein. This table holds about 350,000 distinct CDR3 sequences, 15% to 20% found once. Documented time point: newly diagnosed GD, antithyroid drugs for less than 3 months. TCR sequences were obtained from RNA taken from PBMCs. This sample was shared with a second study, whose subject was T cells in Graves' hyperthyroidism and ophthalmopathy.

The sample was peripheral blood mononuclear cells (PBMCs), taken at new diagnosis, from a patient treated with antithyroid drugs. All receptors come from a man aged 35-49 years with Graves disease.

This clonotype turned up a few times. This sequence joins TRBV4-2 and TRBJ2-5, with TRBD2 identical over 9 bases. CDR3 length: 16 amino acids. With V trimmed by 5 bases and J by 1 base, 8 bases remained unmatched. CDR1 and CDR2 (germline): LGHNA, YNFKEQ. CDR3 sequence: CASSKSRGLAQETQYF. Here the CDR3 DNA reads TGTGCCAGCAGCAAATCACGGGGACTAGCCCAAGAGACCCAGTACTTC.

A note on this clonotype: A far bigger clonotype differs at one base, so this is likely a read error. V and J are TRBV6-1 and TRBJ2-1, with 15 bases aligning to TRBD2. Germline V lookup: CDR1 MNHNS, CDR2 SASEGT. With 6 bases clipped from V and 5 bases from J, the junction kept 17 bases outside the gene matches. The length of the CDR3 is 20 residues. CDR3 nucleotides: TGTGCCAGCAGGCCGGGACTAGCGGGGGGCAAAGAGGCCCTCGACAATGAGCAGTTCTTC. Amino acids: CASRPGLAGGKEALDNEQFF.

This clonotype was observed many times. The V gene is TRBV5-1, the J gene TRBJ1-1; possibly TRBD1 for D (5 bases). V was trimmed by 4 bases and J by 3 bases, leaving 25 bases between them. CDR1 SGHRS and CDR2 YFSETQ come from the germline V gene. There are 18 residues in the CDR3. The CDR3 DNA sequence: TGCGCCAGCAGCCCGGAGCACAGGCTCTCTATACGTTACACTGAAGCTTTCTTT. This gives the protein CASSPEHRLSIRYTEAFF.

This clonotype was recorded many times. The rearrangement uses TRBV6-1 and TRBJ1-1; 7 positions match TRBD1. V lost 8 bases and J lost 0; bases outside the gene matches: 6. Germline V gene sequence: CDR1 MNHNS, CDR2 SASEGT. The CDR3 loop spans 14 amino acids. The CDR3 is CASGTASLNTEAFF. The CDR3 DNA follows: TGTGCCAGCGGGACAGCTTCACTGAACACTGAAGCTTTCTTT.

CDR3 residues: CASSKRTGYNSPLHF. The DNA of the CDR3 is TGTGCCAGCAGTAAACGGACTGGCTATAATTCACCCCTCCACTTT. This chain connects TRBV2 to TRBJ1-6; D unresolved. Per the germline V gene, CDR1 is SNHLY and CDR2 is FYNNEI. This CDR3 is built from 15 residues. The V gene lost 5 bases and the J gene lost 3 bases, with 11 bases spanning the gap.

The genes are TRBV27 and TRBJ2-2; the match to TRBD1 covers 7 bases. This CDR3 contains 15 residues. Germline CDR1 is MNHEY and CDR2 is SMNVEV (reference sequence). Losses at the gene ends were 5 bases for V and 4 bases for J; bases not matched to a gene: 7. The CDR3 DNA follows: TGTGCCAGCAGTGGGGACAGTTGGGGCACCGGGGAGCTGTTTTTT. It encodes CASSGDSWGTGELFF.

In its sample, this clonotype was seen many times. The chain combines TRBV2 with TRBJ2-7; D remains unclear. Trimming cost V 5 bases and J 1 base, with 15 bases left between them. The V gene's germline CDR1 is SNHLY and CDR2 FYNNEI. The CDR3 totals 15 residues. CDR3: CASSPSRVPSYEQYF. The CDR3 DNA is TGTGCCAGCAGTCCCTCCAGAGTCCCATCCTACGAGCAGTACTTC.

This clonotype was seen repeatedly, ten times or more. This chain links TRBV28 with TRBJ2-5; D unclear. The CDR3 loop spans 13 amino acids. Trimming shortened V by 7 bases and J by 1 base, and 10 bases separated the two germline ends. Per the germline V gene, CDR1 is MDHEN and CDR2 is SYDVKM. CDR3 nucleotide sequence: TGTGCCAGCACCCGGACGCGCCAAGAGACCCAGTACTTC. It specifies CASTRTRQETQYF.

This clonotype was counted only a few times. The chain uses TRBV20-1 and TRBJ2-7, with D hard to call. Germline assignment: CDR1 DFQATT and CDR2 SNEGSKA (reference sequence). The CDR3 loop spans 12 amino acids. The ends were cut back, 0 bases at V and 3 bases at J, with 6 bases in the middle. CDR3 loop: CSARDFGYEQYF. The CDR3 DNA sequence: TGCAGTGCTAGAGATTTTGGCTACGAGCAGTACTTC.

As to this clonotype: This sequence may be a read error, since a much larger clone differs from it by one base. The chain couples TRBV20-1 to TRBJ2-7, with 10 nucleotides matching TRBD2. CDR1 and CDR2 from the germline V gene are DFQATT and SNEGSKA (reference sequence). V was clipped by 6 bases and J by 7 bases; unmatched bases: 12. The CDR3 sequence is 14 residues long. The CDR3 is CSAKGLALYNEQYF. CDR3 in DNA: TGCAGTGCAAAGGGACTAGCGCTTTACAATGAGCAGTACTTC.

There are a few counts of this clonotype. This chain uses TRBV19 with TRBJ1-1; D gene uncertain. CDR1 and CDR2 from the germline V gene are LNHDA and SQIVND (reference sequence). This CDR3 is 14 amino acids long. With 5 bases removed from V and 0 bases from J, the gap between germline ends came to 10 bases. CDR3 region: CASSPKFLNTEAFF. The DNA of the CDR3 is TGTGCCAGTAGTCCAAAATTTCTGAACACTGAAGCTTTCTTT.

This clonotype was recorded many times. This chain links TRBV9 with TRBJ2-5; 7 bases are shared with TRBD1. Germline V lookup: CDR1 SGDLS, CDR2 YYNGEE. This CDR3 has 15 amino acids. With 0 bases clipped from V and 1 base from J, the junction kept 3 bases outside the gene matches. The DNA of the CDR3 is TGTGCCAGCAGCGTAGGACAGGGCACCCAAGAGACCCAGTACTTC. It translates to CASSVGQGTQETQYF.

This clonotype came up a few times. The rearrangement joins TRBV6-2 or TRBV6-3 to TRBJ2-2; TRBD2 agrees at 13 bases. Trimming took 4 bases from V and 6 from J; bases not matched to a gene: 14. This CDR3 has 19 residues. Germline CDR1 is MNHEY and CDR2 is SVGEGT. The CDR3: CASSSATSGGARRAGELFF. CDR3 coding DNA: TGTGCCAGCAGTTCCGCTACTAGCGGGGGGGCCCGGCGGGCCGGGGAGCTGTTTTTT.

This clonotype was seen repeatedly, ten times or more. The V gene is TRBV6-2 or TRBV6-3, the J gene TRBJ2-3; tentatively, D is TRBD1 or TRBD2 (5 bases each). CDR1 and CDR2 (germline): MNHEY, SVGEGT. Trimming took 4 bases from V and 3 from J, leaving 11 bases between them. This CDR3 region has 14 residues. The CDR3: CASSWGRTTDTQYF. In DNA, the CDR3 is TGTGCCAGCAGTTGGGGACGGACAACAGATACGCAGTATTTT.

Only a few counts were recorded for this clonotype. The chain is built from TRBV29-1 and TRBJ1-2, with no clear D. The CDR3 loop spans 12 amino acids. The V end lost 4 bases, the J end lost 6 bases, and 12 bases lay between the germline ends. Germline CDR1 reads SQVTM; CDR2 reads ANQGSEA. DNA for the CDR3: TGCAGCGTTGTCAAGGGAAATCATGGCTACACCTTC. Translation: CSVVKGNHGYTF.

This clonotype showed up just a few times. The chain links TRBV5-5 to TRBJ2-5; 7 bases are shared with TRBD1. CDR1 and CDR2 (germline): SGHKS, YYEKEE (reference sequence). The CDR3 runs 15 residues. Trimming cost V 3 bases and J 5 bases; bases outside gene matches: 10. The CDR3 DNA is TGTGCCAGCAGCTGGGGGACAGTGATATCGGAGACCCAGTACTTC. Protein product: CASSWGTVISETQYF.

This clonotype was detected ten times or more. An end of the junction does not agree with germline; a read error may underlie this. The DNA of the CDR3 is TGTGCCAGCAGCTCGCATCCGGGGGGGGCCTCCGACGAGCAGTACTTC. Translating gives CASSSHPGGASDEQYF. The chain employs TRBV3-1 and TRBJ2-7; 8 bases are shared with TRBD2. Germline V CDR1 and CDR2: LGHDT, YNNKEL (reference sequence). The CDR3 consists of 16 residues.

As for this clonotype: A read error likely explains this, since a far larger clone differs by one base. The chain employs TRBV28 and TRBJ2-3, with D possibly being TRBD1 or TRBD2 (5 bases each). Germline lookup yields CDR1 MDHEN and CDR2 SYDVKM. This CDR3 has 15 residues. As DNA, the CDR3 is TGTGCCAGCGGGGGTAGGTCACTACTTAACACTGAAGCTCTCTTT. It translates to CASGGRSLLNTEALF. The whole variable domain, filled in from reference TRBV28 and TRBJ2-3, reads DVKVTQSSRYLVKRTGEKVFLECVQDMDHENMFWYRQDPGLGLRLIYFSYDVKMKEKGDIPEGYSVSREKKERFSLILESASTNQTSMYLCASGGRSLLNTEALFGPGTRLTVL.

Many counts were recorded for this clonotype. The chain recombines TRBV7-2 with TRBJ2-7; TRBD1 might be the D (7 bases). The V end lost 1 base, the J end lost 0 bases, and 22 bases lay between the germline ends. Germline CDR1 reads SGHTA; CDR2 reads FQGNSA. The CDR3 spans 19 residues. CDR3 nucleotides: TGTGCCAGCAGCTTAGTAAGAGGGGCGGGGACAGCGGCCTCCTACGAGCAGTACTTC. Translation gives CASSLVRGAGTAASYEQYF.

This clonotype was counted once. A far larger clone is a single base away, which makes a read error likely. This CDR3 reads CASSPGDRAGTDTHYF. As DNA, the CDR3 is TGTGCCAGCAGCCCGGGGGACAGGGCGGGCACAGATACGCATTATTTT. J is TRBJ2-3 and V is TRBV11-2; 9 bases agree with TRBD1. This CDR3 contains 16 residues. Germline V CDR1 and CDR2: SGHAT, FQNNGV.

For this clonotype: The missing conserved phenylalanine or tryptophan at the end of this CDR3 makes a read error likely. The V and J genes are TRBV12-3 or TRBV12-4 and TRBJ1-1; D is perhaps TRBD1 (5 bases). The length of the CDR3 is 15 residues. V lost 6 bases to trimming and J lost 0 bases, with 14 bases between them. CDR3 loop: CASRMFRALNTEAFL. DNA for the CDR3: TGTGCCAGCAGAATGTTCAGGGCGTTGAACACTGAAGCTTTCCTT.

This clonotype was seen a few times. The J gene is TRBJ2-3, the V gene TRBV9, with 7 positions matching TRBD1. V dropped 6 bases and J dropped 0; count of bases not matched to a gene: 7. CDR1 is SGDLS and CDR2 is YYNGEE in the germline V gene. The CDR3 contains 15 residues. The CDR3 here is CASTLTGVSTDTQYF. The CDR3 region has the DNA TGTGCCAGCACCCTAACAGGGGTTAGCACAGATACGCAGTATTTT.

In this sample, this clonotype turned up a few times. CDR3 in amino acids: CASSLTQTQGWDSPLHF. CDR3 bases: TGTGCCAGCAGTCTGACCCAGACACAGGGGTGGGATTCACCCCTCCACTTT. This chain joins TRBV27 and TRBJ1-6; 7 bases are a match to TRBD1. The germline gives CDR1 MNHEY, CDR2 SMNVEV (reference sequence). CDR3 length equals 17 residues. Losses at the gene ends were 5 bases for V and 8 bases for J; bases not matched to a gene: 15.

As for this clonotype: Since a much larger clone is just one base distant, this may be a read error. The chain links TRBV6-1 to TRBJ2-3; no firm D call. In germline, CDR1 is MNHNS, CDR2 SASEGT. The CDR3 spans 11 residues. V shed 7 bases and J shed 2 bases, with 4 bases lying between them. CDR3 sequence (DNA): TGTGCCAGCACCCACACAGATACGCAGTATTTT. It codes for CASTHTDTQYF.

The chain combines TRBV29-1 with TRBJ1-5; maybe TRBD1 (5 bases). V was trimmed by 4 bases and J by 4 bases, leaving 14 bases between them. The germline V gene encodes CDR1 SQVTM and CDR2 ANQGSEA. The CDR3 consists of 14 residues. In DNA, the CDR3 is TGCAGCGTTGTTCCCGGGGCGGGAAATCAGCCCCAGCATTTT. This translates into CSVVPGAGNQPQHF.

The V gene is TRBV6-9, the J gene TRBJ2-1, with 7 bases matching TRBD1. V gave up 3 bases and J gave up 2 bases; unmatched junction bases: 4. The germline V gene encodes CDR1 MNHGY and CDR2 SVAAGI. The CDR3 runs 15 residues. The CDR3 loop is CASSYSQGAYNEQFF. CDR3 bases: TGTGCCAGCAGTTACTCCCAGGGGGCCTACAATGAGCAGTTCTTC.

The chain couples TRBV12-3 or TRBV12-4 to TRBJ1-1; D ambiguous. The CDR3 extends over 12 amino acids. Trimming stripped 4 bases from V and 3 bases from J, with 6 bases between. The CDR3, as DNA: TGTGCCAGCAGTTCACGGGACACTGAAGCTTTCTTT. Its translation: CASSSRDTEAFF.

Ten or more counts support this clonotype. V is TRBV5-4 and J is TRBJ2-5, with 12 positions matching TRBD2. J was trimmed by 3 bases and V by 9 bases; bases with no gene match: 6. The CDR3 has 14 amino acids. CDR1 and CDR2 from the germline V gene are SGHNT and YYREEE (reference sequence). The CDR3 sequence: CATASGGAEETQYF. The CDR3 region has the DNA TGTGCCACCGCTAGCGGGGGGGCCGAAGAGACCCAGTACTTC.

This clonotype has just a few counts. The V call is TRBV30, the J call TRBJ2-3; TRBD1 is a possible D gene (6 bases). Germline V CDR1 and CDR2: GTSNPN, SVGIG (reference sequence). This CDR3 is built from 15 residues. Trimming pared 0 bases from V and 3 bases from J, leaving 13 bases between. The CDR3 here is CAWSVIQGFTDTQYF. CDR3 coding DNA: TGTGCCTGGAGTGTAATACAGGGTTTTACAGATACGCAGTATTTT.

This chain joins TRBV7-2 and TRBJ1-1; D is unresolved. The CDR3 length is 15 residues. Germline V gives CDR1 SGHTA, CDR2 FQGNSA. V dropped 1 base and J dropped 3 bases, with 12 bases sitting between them. The CDR3 region has the DNA TGTGCCAGCAGCTTAGGAAAGGCAAGCTACACTGAAGCTTTCTTT. Translated, it gives CASSLGKASYTEAFF.